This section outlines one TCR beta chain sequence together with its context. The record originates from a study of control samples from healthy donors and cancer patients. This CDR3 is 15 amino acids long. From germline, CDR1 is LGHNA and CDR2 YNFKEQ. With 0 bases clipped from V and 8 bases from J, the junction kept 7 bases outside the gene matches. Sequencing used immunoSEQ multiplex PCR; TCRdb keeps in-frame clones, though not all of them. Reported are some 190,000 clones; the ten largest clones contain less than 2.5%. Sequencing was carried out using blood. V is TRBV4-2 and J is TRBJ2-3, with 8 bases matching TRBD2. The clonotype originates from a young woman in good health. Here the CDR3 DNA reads TGTGCCAGCAGCCAAGAACGGGGGGGCCAAGTTACGCAGTATTTT. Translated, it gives CASSQERGGQVTQYF.